The 23 T cell receptor beta chains below were found in one sample sequenced in a study of blood T cell repertoires in COVID-19. The repertoire was sequenced with immunoSEQ multiplex PCR; TCRdb's copy has only in-frame clones and lacks some. The table shows more than 25,000 clones, with around 80% occurring only once. The sample taken for sequencing was peripheral blood. These receptors originate from a human donor in a cohort sampled during active COVID-19.

This clone showed up just once. V usage is TRBV19 and J usage is TRBJ2-1, with D tentatively TRBD1 (7 bases). Germline V lookup: CDR1 LNHDA, CDR2 SQIVND (reference sequence). Trimming pared 3 bases from V and 8 bases from J, leaving 11 bases between. The CDR3 is made up of 13 amino acids. The CDR3 here is CASSMGRGDEQFF. Written as DNA, the CDR3 is TGTGCCAGTAGTATGGGCAGGGGGGATGAGCAGTTCTTC.

The rearrangement uses TRBV4-1 and TRBJ1-1; D possibly corresponds to TRBD1 (6 bases). The V and J ends lost 4 bases and 2 bases respectively, with 23 bases between them. The CDR3 totals 18 residues. Germline loops: CDR1 MGHRA, CDR2 YSYEKL. The CDR3 here is CASSRDSLGGVDNTEAFF. As DNA, the CDR3 is TGCGCCAGCAGCCGCGACAGCCTAGGGGGGGTGGACAACACTGAAGCTTTCTTT.

The chain carries TRBV27 and TRBJ1-2, with TRBD1 matching over 12 bases. Per the germline V gene, CDR1 is MNHEY and CDR2 is SMNVEV (reference sequence). The ends lost 10 bases at V and 2 bases at J; junction bases unmatched: 8. This CDR3 comprises 15 residues. The CDR3 DNA reads TGTGCCACTATCACCGGGACAGGGGGCAACTATGGCTACACCTTC. It yields the protein CATITGTGGNYGYTF.

This clone is a singleton in its sample. The J gene is TRBJ2-3, the V gene TRBV7-8, with a tentative D call TRBD2 (6 bases). The CDR3 runs 15 residues. The V and J ends lost 5 bases and 0 bases respectively, with 12 bases between them. Germline V gene data show CDR1 as SGHVS and CDR2 as FQNEAQ. CDR3 region: CASSRGGVSTDTQYF. The CDR3 region has the DNA TGTGCCAGCAGCCGAGGCGGGGTTAGCACAGATACGCAGTATTTT.

The sample holds a few counts of this clone. V and J are TRBV10-3 and TRBJ1-6, with TRBD1 matching over 7 bases. CDR1 is ENHRY and CDR2 is SYGVKD in the germline V gene. The V gene end was trimmed by 6 bases and the J gene end by 7 bases; junction bases not matched to a gene: 3. This CDR3 region has 13 residues. The CDR3: CAISPQGNSPLHF. The DNA of the CDR3 is TGTGCCATCAGCCCACAGGGGAATTCACCCCTCCACTTT.

The chain is built from TRBV12-3 or TRBV12-4 and TRBJ2-3, with 8 bases identical to TRBD2. Trimming at V came to 6 bases and at J to 1 base, leaving 0 bases not matched to a gene. This CDR3 contains 13 residues. The CDR3 DNA reads TGTGCCAGCAGGCGGGGGGGCACAGATACGCAGTATTTT. It is translated as CASRRGGTDTQYF.

The chain joins TRBV5-1 to TRBJ1-1; 8 bases are a match to TRBD1. The CDR3 runs 15 residues. With V trimmed by 4 bases and J by 5 bases, 10 bases remained unmatched. From germline, CDR1 is SGHRS and CDR2 YFSETQ. The chain's CDR3 is CASSTGQGGGTEAFF. The DNA of the CDR3 is TGCGCCAGCAGCACCGGACAGGGTGGGGGGACTGAAGCTTTCTTT.

The gene calls are TRBV6-6 and TRBJ1-5, with D possibly being TRBD1 (5 bases). V was pared by 3 bases and J by 10 bases, with 22 bases between. Germline V gene lookup returns CDR1 MNHNY and CDR2 SVGAGI (reference sequence). This CDR3 region has 16 residues. CDR3 amino acids: CASSYDEWEGQKPQHF. The CDR3 nucleotides are TGTGCCAGCAGTTATGATGAATGGGAGGGGCAAAAACCCCAGCATTTT.

CDR3 region: CASSLNQGDKDTQYF. In DNA, the CDR3 is TGTGCCAGCAGCTTAAACCAGGGTGATAAAGATACGCAGTATTTT. The V and J genes are TRBV7-3 and TRBJ2-3, with D possibly TRBD1 on 5 matching bases. The CDR3 contains 15 residues. Germline assignment: CDR1 SGHTA and CDR2 FQGTGA. Trimming removed 1 base at V and 5 bases at J, with 13 bases between.

The rearrangement uses TRBV28 and TRBJ1-2, with 12 bases fitting TRBD1. Germline V gene data show CDR1 as MDHEN and CDR2 as SYDVKM. CDR3 size: 14 residues. The V gene end was trimmed by 8 bases and the J gene end by 4 bases; junction bases not matched to a gene: 5. The CDR3 region is CASGTGGAGYGYTF. Here the CDR3 DNA reads TGTGCCAGCGGGACAGGGGGCGCCGGCTATGGCTACACCTTC.

The rearrangement uses TRBV5-5 and TRBJ2-7; 10 bases match TRBD1. The V gene's germline CDR1 is SGHKS and CDR2 YYEKEE (reference sequence). This CDR3 spans 13 amino acids. With V trimmed by 7 bases and J by 4 bases, 5 bases remained unmatched. CDR3 DNA: TGTGCCAGCTGCCGGGACAGGGGATACGAGCAGTACTTC. It specifies CASCRDRGYEQYF.

This clone was found a few times. In DNA form, the CDR3 reads TGCGCCAGCAAATTCAAGAGGGGGAGCGGCACTGAAGCTTTCTTT. Translated: CASKFKRGSGTEAFF. The rearrangement joins TRBV4-1 to TRBJ1-1; D perhaps matches TRBD1 (6 bases). The CDR3 sequence is 15 residues long. The germline V gene encodes CDR1 MGHRA and CDR2 YSYEKL. V shed 7 bases and J shed 4 bases, with 19 bases lying between them.

The chain uses TRBV19 and TRBJ2-3, with D possibly TRBD1 on 5 matching bases. V was shortened by 5 bases and J by 6 bases, with 12 bases between the two germline ends. Per the germline V gene, CDR1 is LNHDA and CDR2 is SQIVND (reference sequence). The length of the CDR3 is 13 residues. The CDR3 DNA sequence: TGTGCCAGTAGTCCCAGGGCGGAGGATACGCAGTATTTT. Encoded protein: CASSPRAEDTQYF.

The J gene is TRBJ2-1, the V gene TRBV7-9; a weak D match, TRBD2 (5 bases). V was cut by 4 bases and J by 7 bases, with 11 bases left in between. Germline V gives CDR1 SEHNR, CDR2 FQNEAQ (reference sequence). The CDR3 length is 13 residues. The CDR3, as DNA: TGTGCCAGCAGCTGGACTGTTCAGAATGAGCAGTTCTTC. This translates into CASSWTVQNEQFF.

J is TRBJ1-5 and V is TRBV12-3 or TRBV12-4; D remains unclear. The V end was cut by 5 bases, the J end by 0 bases, with 5 bases between. The CDR3 spans 13 residues. CDR3 sequence (DNA): TGTGCCAGCAGTCACTATAGCAATCAGCCCCAGCATTTT. This translates into CASSHYSNQPQHF.

This chain links TRBV6-5 with TRBJ2-5, with D perhaps TRBD2 (6 bases). The ends were cut back, 3 bases at V and 2 bases at J, with 10 bases in the middle. Germline V lookup: CDR1 MNHEY, CDR2 SVGAGI. This CDR3 spans 14 amino acids. This CDR3 is CASSYYREQETQYF. The DNA of the CDR3 is TGTGCCAGCAGTTATTACCGGGAGCAAGAGACCCAGTACTTC.

This clone is a singleton in its sample. The rearrangement links TRBV18 to TRBJ1-2; D gene ambiguous. V shed 4 bases and J shed 6 bases, with 15 bases lying between them. Germline V gene sequence: CDR1 KGHSH, CDR2 LQKENI. The CDR3 consists of 14 residues. CDR3 coding DNA: TGTGCCAGCTCACAAACGGACTATCGAGATGGCTACACCTTC. Its translation: CASSQTDYRDGYTF.

The J gene is TRBJ2-5, the V gene TRBV5-4, with 12 nucleotides matching TRBD1. Trimming at V came to 3 bases and at J to 4 bases, leaving 10 bases not matched to a gene. This CDR3 has 17 residues. Per the germline V gene, CDR1 is SGHNT and CDR2 is YYREEE (reference sequence). CDR3 protein: CASSSKLGDRGRETQYF. The CDR3 bases are TGTGCCAGCAGCTCCAAATTGGGGGACAGGGGGCGAGAGACCCAGTACTTC.

V gene TRBV29-1 combines with J gene TRBJ1-2; D unclear. V lost 6 bases to trimming and J lost 2 bases, with 7 bases between them. The CDR3 sequence is 11 residues long. Germline V CDR1 and CDR2: SQVTM, ANQGSEA. CDR3 DNA: TGCAGCGTGTTAATCAACTATGGCTACACCTTC. Translated, it gives CSVLINYGYTF.

The chain has TRBV18 and TRBJ2-1; 11 bases agree with TRBD2. Germline CDR1 KGHSH, CDR2 LQKENI. The CDR3 is 14 residues long. V was clipped by 8 bases and J by 4 bases; unmatched bases: 4. CDR3 region: CASAGTSGYNEQFF. The CDR3 coding sequence is TGTGCCAGCGCCGGGACTAGCGGATACAATGAGCAGTTCTTC.

The CDR3 DNA sequence: TGTGCCAGCAGCCGTACAGAGTACAATGAGCAGTTCTTC. This codes for CASSRTEYNEQFF. The genes are TRBV12-3 or TRBV12-4 and TRBJ2-1; D unresolved. CDR3 length: 13 amino acids. V was trimmed by 6 bases and J by 4 bases, leaving 10 bases between them.

The V call is TRBV6-2 or TRBV6-3, the J call TRBJ1-5, with D perhaps TRBD1 (6 bases). The V end was cut by 2 bases, the J end by 7 bases, with 12 bases between. Germline CDR1 is MNHEY and CDR2 is SVGEGT. The CDR3 consists of 14 residues. CDR3 sequence (DNA): TGTGCCAGCAGTTACACAGGGCTAAGACAGCCCCAGCATTTT. As protein: CASSYTGLRQPQHF.

V and J are TRBV19 and TRBJ2-1, with TRBD2 matching over 7 bases. The CDR3 has 16 amino acids. The ends lost 7 bases at V and 2 bases at J; junction bases unmatched: 11. Germline V gene sequence: CDR1 LNHDA, CDR2 SQIVND (reference sequence). The CDR3: CASNPRGGGTYNEQFF. CDR3 nucleotide sequence: TGTGCCAGTAACCCACGTGGCGGGGGTACCTACAATGAGCAGTTCTTC.